The 21 T cell receptor beta chains given below trace back to one sample, sequenced in a study of cytomegalovirus exposure and HLA in healthy donors. PCR involved 60 Vbeta and 13 Jbeta primers. TCRdb keeps only in-frame clones here, not all; method: immunoSEQ multiplex PCR. The sample contains 110,000 to 150,000 clones, 68% of which appear only once. The specimen sequenced was PBMCs. The receptors derive from a man between 60 and 70 years old in good health and CMV-seronegative.

In DNA, the CDR3 is TGTGCCAGCAGCCTGGGGAGGCGGGCTAGCTCCTACAATGAGCAGTTCTTC. This translates into CASSLGRRASSYNEQFF. The genes are TRBV7-9 and TRBJ2-1, with D maybe TRBD2 (6 bases). The germline V gene has CDR1 SEHNR and CDR2 FQNEAQ (reference sequence). CDR3 length: 17 amino acids. V lost 5 bases, J lost 0 bases, and 17 bases lay in between.

Details on this clone: Other DNA sequences from this sample encode an identical CDR3 as well. The rearrangement joins TRBV28 to TRBJ2-7, with 7 bases aligning to TRBD1. Losses at the gene ends were 6 bases for V and 1 base for J; bases not matched to a gene: 3. The germline V gene has CDR1 MDHEN and CDR2 SYDVKM. This CDR3 is built from 13 residues. CDR3 sequence reads: CASSRQGSYEQYF. CDR3 nucleotide sequence: TGTGCCAGCAGCCGACAGGGTTCCTACGAGCAGTACTTC.

The rearrangement links TRBV28 to TRBJ2-7, with 8 bases aligning to TRBD2. V shed 0 bases and J 2 bases; nucleotides not matched to a gene: 15. This CDR3 is built from 19 residues. CDR1 MDHEN and CDR2 SYDVKM come from the germline V gene. CDR3 region: CASSLWSSGKVPPAYEQYF. The CDR3 nucleotides read TGTGCCAGCAGTTTATGGAGTAGCGGGAAAGTTCCCCCGGCCTACGAGCAGTACTTC. Combining the CDR3 with reference TRBV28 and TRBJ2-7 gives the whole variable domain DVKVTQSSRYLVKRTGEKVFLECVQDMDHENMFWYRQDPGLGLRLIYFSYDVKMKEKGDIPEGYSVSREKKERFSLILESASTNQTSMYLCASSLWSSGKVPPAYEQYFGPGTRLTVT.

J is TRBJ1-3 and V is TRBV25-1; 10 bases line up with TRBD1. Germline-derived CDR1 and CDR2 are MGHDK and SYGVNS. The CDR3 runs to 17 residues. J lost 3 bases, V lost 8 bases, and 13 bases had no gene match. The DNA of the CDR3 is TGTGCCAGCTTAGAGACAGGGGGCGATCCTTATGGAAACACCATATATTTT. Translated: CASLETGGDPYGNTIYF. The full variable domain, completed using reference TRBV25-1 and TRBJ1-3, is EADIYQTPRYLVIGTGKKITLECSQTMGHDKMYWYQQDPGMELHLIHYSYGVNSTEKGDLSSESTVSRIRTEHFPLTLESARPSHTSQYLCASLETGGDPYGNTIYFGEGSWLTVV.

This clone was recorded once. This chain uses TRBV27 with TRBJ2-3; D possibly corresponds to TRBD2 (7 bases). V was trimmed by 0 bases and J by 7 bases, leaving 11 bases between them. The CDR3 runs to 14 residues. The germline V gene encodes CDR1 MNHEY and CDR2 SMNVEV (reference sequence). CDR3 nucleotides: TGTGCCAGCAGTTTATCATCGGGGGGCTATACGCAGTATTTT. It is translated as CASSLSSGGYTQYF.

This rearrangement joins TRBV1 to TRBJ2-1; no check of the table's D call, TRBD1, against the DNA was made. TRBV1 is annotated as a pseudogene. This CDR3 contains 15 residues. Here the CDR3 reads CTSSPRTGEGNEQFF. In DNA, the CDR3 is TGCACCAGCAGCCCGCGGACAGGGGAAGGCAATGAGCAGTTCTTC.

This chain uses TRBV14 with TRBJ2-7; 8 bases fit TRBD1. Germline V gene lookup returns CDR1 SGHDN and CDR2 FVKESK. There are 16 residues in the CDR3. The trim removed 4 bases at V and 0 bases at J, leaving 8 bases unmatched. The CDR3 DNA is TGTGCCAGCAGCCCCTGGGACAGGACAAGCTCCTACGAGCAGTACTTC. Encoded protein: CASSPWDRTSSYEQYF.

This clone occurred a few times. The chain carries TRBV19 and TRBJ1-1; tentative D call: TRBD1 (6 bases). Trimming shortened V by 3 bases and J by 0 bases, and 14 bases separated the two germline ends. CDR3 length equals 16 residues. CDR1 LNHDA and CDR2 SQIVND come from the germline V gene (reference sequence). CDR3 DNA: TGTGCCAGTAGTATCCCTCAGGGGAACATGAACACTGAAGCTTTCTTT. Translating gives CASSIPQGNMNTEAFF.

The chain couples TRBV6-5 to TRBJ1-2, with no clear D. V dropped 5 bases and J dropped 5 bases, with 12 bases sitting between them. The CDR3 runs 13 residues. Germline CDR1 reads MNHEY; CDR2 reads SVGAGI. In nucleotides, the CDR3 is TGTGCCAGCAGTCCCGGATCAGGATATGGCTACACCTTC. Translating it yields CASSPGSGYGYTF.

The chain uses TRBV28 and TRBJ1-4, with 7 bases fitting TRBD1. The CDR3 is made up of 13 amino acids. Germline lookup yields CDR1 MDHEN and CDR2 SYDVKM. V lost 7 bases to trimming and J lost 3 bases; unmatched junction nucleotides: 2. The chain's CDR3 is CASKGQANEKLFF. The CDR3 DNA sequence: TGTGCCAGCAAAGGACAGGCTAATGAAAAACTGTTTTTT. The whole variable domain, filled in from reference TRBV28 and TRBJ1-4, reads DVKVTQSSRYLVKRTGEKVFLECVQDMDHENMFWYRQDPGLGLRLIYFSYDVKMKEKGDIPEGYSVSREKKERFSLILESASTNQTSMYLCASKGQANEKLFFGSGTQLSVL.

This clone was counted only a few times. The chain carries TRBV6-1 and TRBJ2-5; 10 positions agree with TRBD2. Germline-derived CDR1 and CDR2 are MNHNS and SASEGT. There are 15 residues in the CDR3. J lost 6 bases, V lost 3 bases, and 7 bases had no gene match. CDR3 residues: CASSDLQREGQTQYF. CDR3 coding DNA: TGTGCCAGCAGTGACCTACAGCGGGAGGGTCAGACCCAGTACTTC.

The rearrangement joins TRBV6-4 to TRBJ2-1, with D uncertain. Germline V gene data show CDR1 as MRHNA and CDR2 as SNTAGT. CDR3 length equals 11 residues. Deletions cut 5 bases from V and 4 bases from J, with 3 bases between. CDR3 amino acids: CASSPYNEQFF. The CDR3 coding sequence is TGTGCCAGCAGTCCTTACAATGAGCAGTTCTTC.

V usage is TRBV7-9 and J usage is TRBJ2-1; 11 nucleotides line up with TRBD2. The CDR3 is made up of 15 amino acids. The ends lost 5 bases at V and 5 bases at J; junction bases unmatched: 5. CDR1 and CDR2 (germline): SEHNR, FQNEAQ (reference sequence). CDR3 DNA sequence: TGTGCCAGCAGCCTTACTAGCGGGGGAAACAATGAGCAGTTCTTC. Its translation is CASSLTSGGNNEQFF.

The gene calls are TRBV2 and TRBJ2-3; TRBD2 matches at 8 bases. Germline CDR1 and CDR2: SNHLY and FYNNEI. V was clipped by 1 base and J by 4 bases; unmatched bases: 13. This CDR3 spans 18 amino acids. CDR3 sequence: CASSEVGSGGPFADTQYF. The CDR3 DNA is TGTGCCAGCAGTGAAGTTGGGTCGGGAGGGCCTTTCGCAGATACGCAGTATTTT.

The J gene is TRBJ1-1, the V gene TRBV5-1; D remains ambiguous. Trimming removed 7 bases from V and 2 bases from J, with 12 bases in between. Germline V gene sequence: CDR1 SGHRS, CDR2 YFSETQ. The length of the CDR3 is 13 residues. This CDR3 is CASGELTNTEAFF. CDR3 nucleotides: TGCGCCAGCGGGGAGCTAACCAACACTGAAGCTTTCTTT.

The rearrangement links TRBV15 to TRBJ2-7, with TRBD1 matching over 8 bases. This CDR3 spans 20 amino acids. J lost 5 bases, V lost 0 bases, and 21 bases had no gene match. Germline V gene sequence: CDR1 LNHNV, CDR2 YYDKDF (reference sequence). DNA of the CDR3: TGTGCCACCAGCAGAGATCCCCGCAAGGCCCCGGACAGGGTCGTCAACGAGCAGTACTTC. This translates into CATSRDPRKAPDRVVNEQYF.

The chain recombines TRBV7-2 with TRBJ1-1, with D possibly TRBD1 on 5 matching bases. This CDR3 region has 13 residues. Trimming stripped 4 bases from V and 1 base from J, with 7 bases between. Germline V gene data show CDR1 as SGHTA and CDR2 as FQGNSA. DNA for the CDR3: TGTGCCAGCAGCTACGGGGGGAACACTGAAGCTTTCTTT. It is translated as CASSYGGNTEAFF.

The V and J genes are TRBV4-1 and TRBJ1-1; possible D gene TRBD1, 6 bases. This CDR3 contains 16 residues. Trimming pared 0 bases from V and 4 bases from J, leaving 15 bases between. CDR1 MGHRA and CDR2 YSYEKL come from the germline V gene. The CDR3, as DNA: TGCGCCAGCAGCCAAGAAATCCTCGGCAGGGGCACTGAAGCTTTCTTT. Translation: CASSQEILGRGTEAFF.

A single count supports this clone. This chain links TRBV6-1 with TRBJ2-1; TRBD1 matches at 7 bases. The junction had 8 bases not matched to a gene; V was cut back by 6 bases and J by 6 bases. Germline-derived CDR1 and CDR2 are MNHNS and SASEGT. This CDR3 spans 14 amino acids. The CDR3 coding sequence is TGTGCCAGCAGCGGAAGACAGGGTAGCAATGAGCAGTTCTTC. Its translation is CASSGRQGSNEQFF.

The genes are TRBV5-8 and TRBJ1-4, with D possibly being TRBD1 (6 bases). This CDR3 spans 14 amino acids. Germline V gene lookup returns CDR1 SGHTS and CDR2 YDEGEE. V was trimmed by 3 bases and J by 8 bases, leaving 14 bases between them. The CDR3 DNA is TGTGCCAGCAGCTCGAACAGGGTGGAGGAAAAACTGTTTTTT. This gives the protein CASSSNRVEEKLFF.

This clone came up a few times. The chain is built from TRBV2 and TRBJ2-1, with 8 nucleotides matching TRBD2. The germline V gene encodes CDR1 SNHLY and CDR2 FYNNEI. V shed 9 bases, J shed 5 bases, and the junction held 12 bases outside the gene matches. The CDR3 length is 15 residues. The CDR3 sequence is CASGGELAVNNEQFF. The CDR3 region has the DNA TGTGCCAGTGGAGGGGAACTAGCGGTAAACAATGAGCAGTTCTTC.